A selection of T cell receptor beta chains follows, all from one sample in a study of beta chain features in type 1 diabetes. TCRdb keeps only in-frame clones here, not all; method: immunoSEQ multiplex PCR. The sample consists of about 200,000 clones, roughly 11% of them appearing once. What was sequenced was central memory CD4+ T cells from blood. The receptors were sampled from a man aged 18 to 35 in good health. Each CDR3 is given with its conserved first and last residue. Size is stated for part of the rows, as once, few or many counts, or as a class when the clone is expanded.

TRBJ1-2	TRBV29-1	few	CSVRRQDANYGYTF
TRBJ2-7	TRBV11-2	-	CASSLDRTSGWQYF
TRBJ2-6	TRBV7-2	-	CASIETAGTGANVLTF
TRBJ1-5	TRBV28	few	CASTSHRGWDQPQHF
TRBJ2-2	TRBV7-9	-	CASSRRTATNTGELFF
TRBJ1-4	TRBV7-6	many	CASSLQANEKLFF
TRBJ2-2	TRBV4-1	-	CASSPLGTEGELFF
TRBJ2-7	TRBV30	few	CAGSGTGMGEQYF
TRBJ2-5	TRBV7-6	few	CASSSGQGAETQYF
TRBJ2-1	TRBV28	-	CASSSATSGYPEQFF
TRBJ2-7	TRBV4-2	few	CASSQEPSLVQYF
TRBJ1-5	TRBV30	-	CAWSVSLEQPQHF
TRBJ2-2	TRBV6-1	few	CASSPTGFTGELFF
TRBJ1-1	TRBV30	few	CAWSVRQLRTEAFF
TRBJ2-7	TRBV5-1	few	CASSLTGTGTYEQYF
TRBJ1-2	TRBV25-1	many	CASSERTDYTF
TRBJ1-2	TRBV7-2	-	CASSPVGTGQLYGYTF
TRBJ2-1	TRBV9	few	CASSVLVEDEQFF
TRBJ2-7	TRBV6-1	few	CASSEQGTVYEQYF
TRBJ2-1	TRBV7-9	medium-sized	CASSPPSGNEQFF
TRBJ2-5	TRBV7-3	few	CASSLNVGAAQYF
TRBJ1-1	TRBV10-3	-	CAISGTGGNTEAFF
TRBJ2-3	TRBV4-1	-	CASSQDGGSDTQYF
TRBJ2-5	TRBV28	-	CASSAPGTGEETQYF
TRBJ2-3	TRBV19	few	CASSTFRGGTDTQYF
TRBJ2-7	TRBV28	many	CASFGTSGGEQYF
TRBJ2-7	TRBV7-2	-	CASSLVGGTYEQYF
TRBJ1-1	TRBV27	few	CASRRTGMTEAFF
TRBJ2-1	TRBV7-2	-	CASSSWTSGRDNEQFF
TRBJ2-3	TRBV29-1	many	CSVQGAGDTQYF
TRBJ2-7	TRBV29-1	-	CSVRLAGGYEQYF
TRBJ2-7	TRBV2	-	CASRPASCMYHEQYF
TRBJ2-7	TRBV28	-	CASSLRGQGYEQYF